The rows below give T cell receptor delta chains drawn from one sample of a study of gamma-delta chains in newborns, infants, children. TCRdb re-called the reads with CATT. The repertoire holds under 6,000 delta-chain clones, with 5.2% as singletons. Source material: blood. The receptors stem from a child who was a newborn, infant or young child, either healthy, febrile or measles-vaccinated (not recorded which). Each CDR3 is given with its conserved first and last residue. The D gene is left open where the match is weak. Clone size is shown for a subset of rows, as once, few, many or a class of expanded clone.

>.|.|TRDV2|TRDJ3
TGTGCCTGTGACGCCGTTGAGGGGGACCAAAGCTCCTGGGACACCCGACAGATGTTTTTC
CACDAVEGDQSSWDTRQMFF
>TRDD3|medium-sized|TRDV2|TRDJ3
TGTGCCTGTGACACCGGCTGGGGGAGGAGCTCCTGGGACACCCGACAGATGTTTTTC
CACDTGWGRSSWDTRQMFF
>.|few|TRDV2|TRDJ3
TGTGCCTGTGACGCGGTCCGGGGCGGCCCGGGACGTCATTCCTGGGACACCCGACAGATGTTTTTC
CACDAVRGGPGRHSWDTRQMFF
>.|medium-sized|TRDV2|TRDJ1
TGTGCCTGTGACACCCTTCCTACGGGCACTTTGCTGGGGGATCCGTTCTCCTCGTACACCGATAAACTCATCTTT
CACDTLPTGTLLGDPFSSYTDKLIF
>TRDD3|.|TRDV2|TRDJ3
TGTGCCAGTGACACCGCCACTGGGGGCCCCAGCTCCTGGGACACCCGACAGATGTTTTTC
CASDTATGGPSSWDTRQMFF
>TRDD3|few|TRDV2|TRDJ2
TGTGCCTGTGACGGCCTTGGGGGATACGCTTTGACAGCACAACTCTTCTTT
CACDGLGGYALTAQLFF
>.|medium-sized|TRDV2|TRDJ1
TGTGCCTGTGACACCGTTGGTGGGGCTTTAACCGATAAACTCATCTTT
CACDTVGGALTDKLIF
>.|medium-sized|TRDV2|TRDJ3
TGTGCCTGTGACACTACTGGGAGCTCCTGGGACACCCGACAGATGTTTTTC
CACDTTGSSWDTRQMFF
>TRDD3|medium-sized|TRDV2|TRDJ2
TGTGCCTGTGACCCCGTACTGGGGGATTCCGGCGAAGCTTTGACAGCACAACTCTTCTTT
CACDPVLGDSGEALTAQLFF
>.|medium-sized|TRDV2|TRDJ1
TGTGCCTGTGACACCGTAAGCACGCTGGCCGATAAACTCATCTTT
CACDTVSTLADKLIF
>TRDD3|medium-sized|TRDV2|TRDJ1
TGTGCCTGTGACTCGGTTCTCAGTACTGGGGGACGAGACCCGGCCACCCGGTACACCGATAAACTCATCTTT
CACDSVLSTGGRDPATRYTDKLIF
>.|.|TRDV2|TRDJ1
TGTGCCTGTAACCACCTGGGGCCACTGGAGCACACCGATAAACTCATCTTT
CACNHLGPLEHTDKLIF
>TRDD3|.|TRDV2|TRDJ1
TGTGCCTGTGACACCGTTTCACCCACTGGGGGACTGCCAGGCGAGAAGCGCACCGATAAACTCATCTTT
CACDTVSPTGGLPGEKRTDKLIF
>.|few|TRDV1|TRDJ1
TGTGCTCCTGGGGGACTACTTCCTACGATAGCACACACCGATAAACTCATCTTT
CAPGGLLPTIAHTDKLIF
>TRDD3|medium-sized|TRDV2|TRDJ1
TGTGCCTGTGACACGGTCGACTACGTCCGACTGGGGGTCCGTAAACTCATCTTT
CACDTVDYVRLGVRKLIF
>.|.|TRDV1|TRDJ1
TGTGCTCTTTTCCATCCTACGGTACTGGACACCGATAAACTCATCTTT
CALFHPTVLDTDKLIF
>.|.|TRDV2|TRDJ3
TGTGCCTGTGACACCGCCGGGGCCCGCTCCTGGGACACCCGACAGATGTTTTTC
CACDTAGARSWDTRQMFF
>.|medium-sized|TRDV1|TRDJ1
TGTGCTCTTGGGCCCCTCCCCCTTTTGGATAAACTCATCTTT
CALGPLPLLDKLIF
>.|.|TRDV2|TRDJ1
TGTGCCTGCGACACCGTAGGGGCACCCATTCGGGGGGCCGATAAACTCATCTTT
CACDTVGAPIRGADKLIF
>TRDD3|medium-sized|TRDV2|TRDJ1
TGTGCCTGTGACACCGTAGAAGGGGGATACACCGATAAACTCATCTTT
CACDTVEGGYTDKLIF
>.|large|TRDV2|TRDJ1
TGTGCCTGTGACACCGTTGGGCGCTACACCGATAAACTCATCTTT
CACDTVGRYTDKLIF
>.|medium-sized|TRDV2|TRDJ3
TGTGCCTGTGACACCGCGGGGAGGAGCTCCTGGGACACCCGACAGATGTTTTTC
CACDTAGRSSWDTRQMFF